A selection of T cell receptor beta chains follows, all from one sample in a study of cytomegalovirus exposure and HLA in healthy donors. Libraries were prepared by immunoSEQ multiplex PCR; TCRdb keeps only in-frame clonotypes and omits some of them. The table has 150,000 to 200,000 clones, 60% to 85% seen once. The source material was PBMCs. The receptors come from a female donor in good health and CMV-seronegative. CDR3s include the opening cysteine and the closing phenylalanine or tryptophan. Fields, in order: V gene, J gene, clone size, D gene, CDR3 DNA, CDR3 protein. The D gene is left open where the match is weak. Part of the rows lack a size; the others show once, few, many or a class for expanded clones.

v_call: TRBV18
j_call: TRBJ2-1
clone_size: few
d_call: TRBD2
cdr3_nt: TGTGCCAGCTCACCAGGACTAGCGGGAGGCGATGAGCAGTTCTTC
cdr3_aa: CASSPGLAGGDEQFF

v_call: TRBV7-3
j_call: TRBJ2-5
clone_size: -
d_call: TRBD2
cdr3_nt: TGTGCCAGCAGCTTGGGACTAGCGGGTATCCAAGAGACCCAGTACTTC
cdr3_aa: CASSLGLAGIQETQYF

v_call: TRBV6-5
j_call: TRBJ2-7
clone_size: -
d_call: TRBD1
cdr3_nt: TGTGCCAGCAGGCCCGGACAGGCCGGCTACGAGCAGTACTTC
cdr3_aa: CASRPGQAGYEQYF

v_call: TRBV7-3
j_call: TRBJ2-1
clone_size: medium-sized
d_call: -
cdr3_nt: TGTGCCAGCAGCTTACTAGCAGGTGAGCAGTTCTTC
cdr3_aa: CASSLLAGEQFF

v_call: TRBV18
j_call: TRBJ2-7
clone_size: -
d_call: -
cdr3_nt: TGTGCCAGCTCACCACCGGTGGTAGCCCTAACCTCCTACGAGCAGTACTTC
cdr3_aa: CASSPPVVALTSYEQYF

v_call: TRBV6-4
j_call: TRBJ2-7
clone_size: -
d_call: -
cdr3_nt: TGTGCCAGCAGCCCCCCCAGACTTCTACCCTACGAGCAGTACTTC
cdr3_aa: CASSPPRLLPYEQYF

v_call: TRBV7-3
j_call: TRBJ2-7
clone_size: -
d_call: TRBD1
cdr3_nt: TGTGCCAGCAGCTCGACAGGGGGCGGGCACGAGCAGTACTTC
cdr3_aa: CASSSTGGGHEQYF

v_call: TRBV5-1
j_call: TRBJ2-5
clone_size: few
d_call: TRBD1
cdr3_nt: TGCGCCAGCAGCTCACAGGGGTTGGGGGAGACCCAGTACTTC
cdr3_aa: CASSSQGLGETQYF

v_call: TRBV29-1
j_call: TRBJ1-4
clone_size: -
d_call: TRBD1
cdr3_nt: TGCAGCGTGGGGACAGATGAAAAACTGTTTTTT
cdr3_aa: CSVGTDEKLFF

v_call: TRBV5-4
j_call: TRBJ2-3
clone_size: -
d_call: -
cdr3_nt: TGTGCCAGCAGCTTGGAGAGACAGAGCACAGATACGCAGTATTTT
cdr3_aa: CASSLERQSTDTQYF

v_call: TRBV29-1
j_call: TRBJ1-2
clone_size: -
d_call: -
cdr3_nt: TGCAGCGTTGAAGGTCGCCAGTTTGGCTACACCTTC
cdr3_aa: CSVEGRQFGYTF

v_call: TRBV9
j_call: TRBJ2-5
clone_size: -
d_call: -
cdr3_nt: TGTGCCAGCAGCCCCCGAGGCGGTTTTGAGGAAGAGACCCAGTACTTC
cdr3_aa: CASSPRGGFEEETQYF

v_call: TRBV7-8
j_call: TRBJ1-1
clone_size: -
d_call: -
cdr3_nt: TGTGCCAGCAGCTTAAACGCAGGGTGGGGCACTGAAGCTTTCTTT
cdr3_aa: CASSLNAGWGTEAFF

v_call: TRBV7-3
j_call: TRBJ1-1
clone_size: -
d_call: -
cdr3_nt: TGTGCCAGCAGCTTAACCAAGGCAGGCCTGGAGGCTGAAGCTTTCTTT
cdr3_aa: CASSLTKAGLEAEAFF

v_call: TRBV28
j_call: TRBJ1-6
clone_size: once
d_call: -
cdr3_nt: TGTGCCAGCAGTTCCGAAGGGGTCTATAATTCACCCCTCCACTTT
cdr3_aa: CASSSEGVYNSPLHF

v_call: TRBV27
j_call: TRBJ1-2
clone_size: -
d_call: -
cdr3_nt: TGTGCCAGCAGTTCTGGGGCAGGACATCAAAACTATGGCTACACCTTC
cdr3_aa: CASSSGAGHQNYGYTF

v_call: TRBV5-1
j_call: TRBJ1-3
clone_size: -
d_call: -
cdr3_nt: TGCGCCAGCAGCTTGGAAAATCAAGGAAACACCATATATTTT
cdr3_aa: CASSLENQGNTIYF

v_call: TRBV7-2
j_call: TRBJ2-1
clone_size: few
d_call: TRBD2
cdr3_nt: TGTGCCAGCAGCCCCCGCGGGGGAGGGCCCGGGAATGAGCAGTTCTTC
cdr3_aa: CASSPRGGGPGNEQFF

v_call: TRBV28
j_call: TRBJ1-1
clone_size: -
d_call: TRBD1
cdr3_nt: TGTGCCAGCAGTTTACCTGGGACAGGGGGCACTGAAGCTTTCTTT
cdr3_aa: CASSLPGTGGTEAFF

v_call: TRBV7-7
j_call: TRBJ2-1
clone_size: -
d_call: TRBD1
cdr3_nt: TGTGCTAGCAGCGAGAGAACCGGGACAGGGGCCTACAATGAGCAGTTCTTC
cdr3_aa: CASSERTGTGAYNEQFF

v_call: TRBV28
j_call: TRBJ2-3
clone_size: -
d_call: TRBD2
cdr3_nt: TGTGCCAGCAGTCTCCAACTAGCGGGAGCTACAGATACGCAGTATTTT
cdr3_aa: CASSLQLAGATDTQYF

v_call: TRBV7-3
j_call: TRBJ2-3
clone_size: -
d_call: TRBD2
cdr3_nt: TGTGCCAGCAGCAGAGAGCGGGGCCGCACAGATACGCAGTATTTT
cdr3_aa: CASSRERGRTDTQYF